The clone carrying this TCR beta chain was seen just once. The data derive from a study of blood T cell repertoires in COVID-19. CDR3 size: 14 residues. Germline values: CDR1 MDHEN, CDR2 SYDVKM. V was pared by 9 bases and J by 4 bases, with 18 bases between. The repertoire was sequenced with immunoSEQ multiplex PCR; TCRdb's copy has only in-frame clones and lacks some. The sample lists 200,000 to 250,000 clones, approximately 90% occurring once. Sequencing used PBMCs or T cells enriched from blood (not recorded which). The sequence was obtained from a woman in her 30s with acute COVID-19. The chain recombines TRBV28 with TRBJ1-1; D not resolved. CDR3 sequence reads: CASKLSGVVTEAFF. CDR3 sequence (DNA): TGTGCCAGTAAATTGAGCGGGGTGGTCACTGAAGCTTTCTTT.